Listed here are 7 T cell receptor beta chains from one sample, sequenced in a study of OX40 agonist ivuxolimab in advanced cancers. Preparation of the library involved the immunoSEQ multiplex PCR assay. In TCRdb, the immuneACCESS table is reduced to in-frame sequences with V and J assigned. These tables do not hold every clone; where another copy was compared, an unresolved V gene accounts for under half, and the others remain unexplained. In this sample the table shows some 60,000 clones, roughly nine tenths of which occur a single time. The ten largest clones add up to around 20% of the sample. This sample comprised CD4+ or CD8+ T cells sorted from blood, obtained in a trial of the OX40 agonist ivuxolimab. These receptors came from an adult with an advanced solid tumor such as melanoma, head and neck, liver or kidney cancer.

This chain connects TRBV7-9 to TRBJ2-7; maybe TRBD1 (5 bases). With 6 bases removed from V and 5 bases from J, the gap between germline ends came to 11 bases. The CDR3 totals 12 residues. Germline assignment: CDR1 SEHNR and CDR2 FQNEAQ (reference sequence). The CDR3 spells CASSRQGNEQYF. The CDR3 nucleotides read TGTGCCAGCAGTCGTCAGGGAAACGAGCAGTACTTC.

The chain uses TRBV6-6 and TRBJ2-7; TRBD2 might be the D (5 bases). V lost 5 bases and J 2 bases, leaving 19 bases between the germline ends. CDR3 length: 16 residues. Germline CDR1 is MNHNY and CDR2 is SVGAGI (reference sequence). Here the CDR3 DNA reads TGTGCCAGCAGTCCCGGGCCGATCGAGGGAACCTACGAGCAGTACTTC. Amino acids: CASSPGPIEGTYEQYF.

This chain connects TRBV28 to TRBJ1-5, with D possibly matching TRBD1 (6 bases). The germline V gene has CDR1 MDHEN and CDR2 SYDVKM. Between the trimmed V and J ends, which lost 4 bases and 1 base, there was a span of 20 bases. This CDR3 has 18 residues. The CDR3 sequence is CASSSLLQGPGSNQPQHF. The DNA of the CDR3 is TGTGCCAGCAGTTCACTTCTACAGGGCCCCGGAAGCAATCAGCCCCAGCATTTT.

The chain employs TRBV7-9 and TRBJ2-2, with TRBD1 matching over 11 bases. This CDR3 has 15 amino acids. The V gene's germline CDR1 is SEHNR and CDR2 FQNEAQ (reference sequence). V trimming: 6 bases; J trimming: 7 bases; junction bases outside the gene matches: 7. Here the CDR3 DNA reads TGTGCCAGCAGACCGGGACAGGGGGTTCACGGGGAGCTGTTTTTT. This encodes CASRPGQGVHGELFF.

The chain couples TRBV9 to TRBJ2-1; D uncertain. Germline-derived CDR1 and CDR2 are SGDLS and YYNGEE. The CDR3 is 13 amino acids. The germline V and J ends were trimmed by 3 bases and 6 bases, with 10 bases remaining between them. The CDR3 loop reads CASSASPSNEQFF. The CDR3 coding sequence is TGTGCCAGCAGCGCCTCACCCAGCAATGAGCAGTTCTTC.

The gene calls are TRBV6-5 and TRBJ1-5, with D possibly TRBD1 on 5 matching bases. The germline V gene encodes CDR1 MNHEY and CDR2 SVGAGI. This CDR3 region has 15 residues. Trimming took off 5 bases at V and 6 bases at J, with 17 bases between the two ends. The CDR3 reads CASSPEEVGGQPQHF. The CDR3 region has the DNA TGTGCCAGCAGTCCCGAAGAGGTCGGGGGTCAGCCCCAGCATTTT.

In its sample, this clone was seen a few times. The chain has TRBV29-1 and TRBJ1-1; D remains ambiguous. V was clipped by 3 bases and J by 1 base, with 3 bases between them. Germline V gene sequence: CDR1 SQVTM, CDR2 ANQGSEA. The CDR3 is 11 residues long. This CDR3 reads CSVEKNTEAFF. CDR3 bases: TGCAGCGTTGAGAAGAACACTGAAGCTTTCTTT.